The 20 T cell receptor beta chains given below trace back to one sample, sequenced in a study of naive and memory T cell subsets. General study findings and limits: A few larger clonotypes appeared in naive repertoires, especially CD8, possibly memory cells re-expressing CD45RA.

Two oligonucleotides, mixed equimolar, formed the beta constant-region primer covering TRBC1 and TRBC2. Nested alpha and beta constant-region primers with the SP2 primer drove four PCR rounds on ligated cDNA. MiXCR was run by TCRdb on the UMI-ligation and nested PCR reads, yielding one entry per CDR3 protein. The table has 85,000 to 130,000 distinct CDR3 sequences, 13% to 15% seen once; the top ten hold around 2.8%. Their antigens are not known. Sequencing was performed on naive CD8+ T cells from blood. The receptors derive from a human donor in good health.

In its sample, this clonotype was seen many times. The rearrangement uses TRBV24-1 and TRBJ2-7; 10 bases align to TRBD2. The CDR3 runs 14 residues. V gave up 3 bases and J gave up 6 bases; unmatched junction bases: 4. Looked up from germline, CDR1 is KGHDR and CDR2 is SFDVKD. The CDR3 DNA is TGTGCCACCAGTGATCCAGCGGGAGGGGTCGAGCAGTACTTC. This gives the protein CATSDPAGGVEQYF.

There are many counts of this clonotype. The genes are TRBV29-1 and TRBJ2-3; D could derive from TRBD1 or TRBD2 (5 bases each). Germline V gene data show CDR1 as SQVTM and CDR2 as ANQGSEA. CDR3 size: 14 residues. V dropped 6 bases and J dropped 0 bases, with 13 bases sitting between them. The CDR3 reads CSVTGTASTDTQYF. CDR3 bases: TGCAGCGTGACCGGGACGGCCAGCACAGATACGCAGTATTTT.

The CDR3 region is CASSFEGMGTGYF. CDR3 in DNA: TGTGCCAGCAGCTTTGAAGGGATGGGGACAGGGTATTTT. V is TRBV7-9 and J is TRBJ2-3, with 8 bases fitting TRBD1. The CDR3 is 13 amino acids. V trimming: 3 bases; J trimming: 14 bases; junction bases outside the gene matches: 10. Looked up from germline, CDR1 is SEHNR and CDR2 is FQNEAQ (reference sequence).

There are many counts of this clonotype. The chain joins TRBV29-1 to TRBJ2-7; tentatively, D is TRBD1 (5 bases). Trimming left V 1 base short and J 1 base short, with 11 bases between. Germline lookup yields CDR1 SQVTM and CDR2 ANQGSEA. The CDR3 sequence is 14 residues long. CDR3 amino acids: CSVEAETASYEQYF. CDR3 nucleotide sequence: TGCAGCGTTGAAGCTGAGACAGCGTCCTACGAGCAGTACTTC.

A few counts support this clonotype. The chain combines TRBV27 with TRBJ2-7; a weak D match, TRBD1 (5 bases). V dropped 2 bases and J dropped 6 bases, with 14 bases sitting between them. The length of the CDR3 is 14 residues. Germline assignment: CDR1 MNHEY and CDR2 SMNVEV (reference sequence). The CDR3 region has the DNA TGTGCCAGCAGTTTACGGCAGGGCGTCGTCGAGCAGTACTTC. Protein product: CASSLRQGVVEQYF.

The CDR3 bases are TGTGCCAGCAGTTTATTCTATTCTGGGGCCAACGTCCTGACTTTC. Its protein product is CASSLFYSGANVLTF. The V call is TRBV28, the J call TRBJ2-6; D gene ambiguous. The CDR3 spans 15 residues. V gave up 1 base and J gave up 1 base, with 5 bases separating them. Germline CDR1 is MDHEN and CDR2 is SYDVKM. Full variable domain (remainder filled in from reference TRBV28 and TRBJ2-6): DVKVTQSSRYLVKRTGEKVFLECVQDMDHENMFWYRQDPGLGLRLIYFSYDVKMKEKGDIPEGYSVSREKKERFSLILESASTNQTSMYLCASSLFYSGANVLTFGAGSRLTVL.

This clonotype was observed a handful of times. V is TRBV7-3 and J is TRBJ2-1; 16 nucleotides align to TRBD2. This CDR3 has 18 amino acids. CDR1 SGHTA and CDR2 FQGTGA come from the germline V gene. V trimming: 5 bases; J trimming: 0 bases; junction bases outside the gene matches: 4. The CDR3 DNA follows: TGTGCCAGCAGCAGAGGGACTAGCGGGGGGGCCTCCTACAATGAGCAGTTCTTC. Its protein product is CASSRGTSGGASYNEQFF.

This clonotype was counted only a few times. The rearrangement uses TRBV5-1 and TRBJ1-1; no clear D gene. Germline CDR1 SGHRS, CDR2 YFSETQ. V lost 0 bases to trimming and J lost 8 bases, with 5 bases between them. The CDR3 extends over 11 amino acids. CDR3 nucleotides: TGCGCCAGCAGCTTGGGTTCGGAAGCTTTCTTT. This sequence encodes CASSLGSEAFF.

This clonotype showed up just once. This chain connects TRBV11-3 to TRBJ2-1; 11 bases line up with TRBD2. Germline V gives CDR1 SGHNT, CDR2 YENEEA. J lost 8 bases, V lost 0 bases, and 6 bases had no gene match. The CDR3 contains 16 residues. CDR3 coding DNA: TGTGCCAGCAGCTTAGAACTAGCGGGAGTCGGGCATGAGCAGTTCTTC. It yields the protein CASSLELAGVGHEQFF.

Turning to this clonotype: A junction boundary mismatches the germline segment, possibly from a read error. The V call is TRBV7-8, the J call TRBJ2-7, with D perhaps matching TRBD2 (5 bases). Germline CDR1 is SGHVS and CDR2 is FQNEAQ. The CDR3 covers 16 residues. In DNA form, the CDR3 reads TGTGTCAGCAGCAAGACGAGTGGCCGAGGGTGGTACGAGCAGTACTTC. Translation: CVSSKTSGRGWYEQYF.

The rearrangement joins TRBV2 to TRBJ2-3, with D uncertain. The CDR3 consists of 14 residues. In germline, CDR1 is SNHLY, CDR2 FYNNEI. Trimming left V 5 bases short and J 5 bases short, with 14 bases between. The CDR3 sequence is CASSSSGVVDTQYF. The CDR3 nucleotides are TGTGCCAGCAGTTCCTCTGGCGTTGTAGATACGCAGTATTTT.

Only a few counts were recorded for this clonotype. This chain links TRBV4-3 with TRBJ2-1, with 9 nucleotides matching TRBD2. This CDR3 has 15 residues. Germline lookup yields CDR1 LGHNA and CDR2 YSLEER. V lost 3 bases, J lost 4 bases, and 4 bases stayed unmatched. In DNA, the CDR3 is TGCGCCAGCAGCCAGCCGGGACTAGCTTACAATGAGCAGTTCTTC. Its translation: CASSQPGLAYNEQFF.

The gene calls are TRBV6-6 and TRBJ1-5; D remains ambiguous. V dropped 2 bases and J dropped 9 bases, with 11 bases sitting between them. There are 13 residues in the CDR3. Germline CDR1 is MNHNY and CDR2 is SVGAGI (reference sequence). CDR3 region: CASSYGVLGPQHF. As DNA, the CDR3 is TGTGCCAGCAGTTACGGAGTCCTCGGGCCCCAGCATTTT.

This clonotype was seen at least ten times. The chain recombines TRBV23-1 with TRBJ1-5, with 10 nucleotides matching TRBD1. Being an ORF, TRBV23-1 has a function that is uncertain. The CDR3 consists of 19 residues. The V segment lost 0 bases and the J segment 3 bases; nucleotides outside the gene matches: 11. CDR3 sequence reads: CASSQSGTGATKTNQPQHF. The CDR3 region has the DNA TGCGCCAGCAGTCAATCTGGGACAGGGGCCACAAAAACCAATCAGCCCCAGCATTTT.

This clonotype showed up many times. The CDR3 protein is CASSWDSNYGYTF. CDR3 in DNA: TGTGCCAGCAGCTGGGATAGTAACTATGGCTACACCTTC. V usage is TRBV12-3 or TRBV12-4 and J usage is TRBJ1-2; D is uncertain. The CDR3 covers 13 residues. The germline V and J ends were trimmed by 6 bases and 1 base, with 9 bases remaining between them.

The gene calls are TRBV24-1 and TRBJ2-3; possibly TRBD1 or TRBD2 for D (7 bases each). This CDR3 comprises 16 residues. The V and J ends lost 5 bases and 3 bases respectively, with 17 bases between them. CDR1 and CDR2 (germline): KGHDR, SFDVKD. The CDR3 protein is CATSGLSGGGTDTQYF. The CDR3 DNA reads as TGTGCCACCAGTGGGCTTTCAGGGGGGGGGACAGATACGCAGTATTTT.

The CDR3 loop reads CASSWASLREGYLGDEQYF. The DNA for the CDR3 is TGCGCCAGCAGCTGGGCATCCCTACGAGAAGGCTACCTCGGGGACGAGCAGTACTTC. V is TRBV5-1 and J is TRBJ2-7; maybe TRBD2 (5 bases). The CDR3 contains 19 residues. Germline V gene data show CDR1 as SGHRS and CDR2 as YFSETQ. V lost 3 bases, J lost 5 bases, and 30 bases lay in between. The full variable domain, with the rest looked up from reference TRBV5-1 and TRBJ2-7, is KAGVTQTPRYLIKTRGQQVTLSCSPISGHRSVSWYQQTPGQGLQFLFEYFSETQRNKGNFPGRFSGRQFSNSRSEMNVSTLELGDSALYLCASSWASLREGYLGDEQYFGPGTRLTVT.

This clonotype was counted a few times. This chain links TRBV12-3 or TRBV12-4 with TRBJ2-2; D is unresolved. The CDR3 consists of 13 residues. V dropped 1 base and J dropped 5 bases, with 5 bases sitting between them. CDR3 protein: CASSLGATGELFF. The CDR3 DNA reads as TGTGCCAGCAGTTTAGGGGCTACCGGGGAGCTGTTTTTT.

This clonotype occurred a few times. The chain uses TRBV28 and TRBJ2-1; perhaps TRBD1 as D (6 bases). There are 16 residues in the CDR3. Per germline, CDR1 MDHEN and CDR2 SYDVKM. The V gene lost 4 bases and the J gene lost 7 bases, with 20 bases spanning the gap. The chain's CDR3 is CASSSGQPLWTNEQFF. DNA of the CDR3: TGTGCCAGCAGTTCCGGACAGCCACTCTGGACGAATGAGCAGTTCTTC.

This clonotype has a handful of counts. This rearrangement joins TRBV2 to TRBJ1-2, with TRBD1 matching 10 bases. CDR3 size: 15 residues. The J segment lost 4 bases and the V segment lost 1 base, leaving 3 bases of the junction unmatched. The germline CDR1 and CDR2 sequences are SNHLY and FYNNEI. The DNA for the CDR3 is TGTGCCAGCAGTGAAGGACAGGGGGCGGTCTATGGCTACACCTTC. Its protein is CASSEGQGAVYGYTF.